The present T cell receptor beta chain was sequenced within a study of CD8+CD57+ T cells in acquired aplastic anemia. The wider study: Healthy donor CD4+ cell samples had a mean of about 10.8 million reads. General study findings and limits: Patients and controls turned out to have roughly 31 CD8+ CDR3 sequences in common.

The study profiled TCR beta VDJ and CDR3 using genomic DNA as template. TCRdb fed the reads into MiXCR, producing one record per CDR3 protein. Counted here are about 220,000 distinct CDR3 sequences, roughly 33% occurring once; the ten biggest clones make up 1% to 1.3%. The table lists this clonotype with many counts. What it recognizes is unknown. Trimming took 5 bases from V and 8 from J; bases not matched to a gene: 4. The length of the CDR3 is 12 residues. Germline V gene lookup returns CDR1 KGHDR and CDR2 SFDVKD. The receptor was isolated from a human donor in good health, serving as a control. Sequencing used sorted CD4+, CD8+, or CD8+CD57+ T cells (not recorded which) from PBMCs. The rearrangement joins TRBV24-1 to TRBJ1-2, with 7 bases lining up with TRBD1. As DNA, the CDR3 is TGTGCCACCAGTGGACAGGGTGGGGGCTACACCTTC. Its translation: CATSGQGGGYTF.